A selection of T cell receptor beta chains follows, all from one sample in a study of a mutant IDH1 vaccine in newly diagnosed glioma. Using immunoSEQ multiplex PCR, the repertoire was profiled, and TCRdb retains in-frame clones only, with some absent. There are about 56,000 clones in the sample; approximately 75% occur only once, and around 5% lies in the top ten. These receptors have no identified antigens. The sequenced sample was PBMCs, obtained from a glioma patient whose treatment included an IDH1 peptide vaccine. The receptors shown here come from a man aged 50-59 years with glioma. Both conserved end residues are part of each CDR3. Each record gives: J gene, D gene, clone size, V gene, CDR3 protein, CDR3 DNA. D genes are given only for firm matches. Clone sizes are given selectively: once, few, many, or a class where the clone is expanded.

>TRBJ2-7|-|-|TRBV5-1
CASSLESPQYYEQYF
TGCGCCAGCAGCTTGGAATCGCCGCAGTACTACGAGCAGTACTTC
>TRBJ2-5|TRBD2|-|TRBV7-7
CASSLGREGETQYF
TGTGCTAGCAGCTTAGGAAGGGAGGGAGAGACCCAGTACTTC
>TRBJ2-3|-|-|TRBV6-1
CASSPDSITDTQYF
TGTGCCAGCAGTCCGGACAGCATCACAGATACGCAGTATTTT
>TRBJ2-7|-|-|TRBV5-5
CASSLGGTLRGNEQYF
TGTGCCAGCAGCTTGGGGGGGACCCTCAGAGGGAACGAGCAGTACTTC
>TRBJ1-1|-|-|TRBV5-1
CASSSVTTGNTEAFF
TGCGCCAGCAGCTCGGTGACGACGGGGAACACTGAAGCTTTCTTT
>TRBJ2-7|TRBD1|-|TRBV5-1
CASSRGQGSLDEQYF
TGCGCCAGCAGCCGAGGACAGGGCAGCCTGGACGAGCAGTACTTC
>TRBJ2-3|-|-|TRBV7-9
CASDPGLPDTQYF
TGTGCCAGTGATCCGGGCCTCCCAGATACGCAGTATTTT
>TRBJ1-2|-|-|TRBV9
CASSIGDYGYTF
TGTGCCAGCAGCATCGGGGACTACGGCTACACCTTC
>TRBJ1-2|-|-|TRBV27
CARRTHYGYTF
TGTGCGAGACGGACGCACTATGGCTACACCTTC
>TRBJ1-4|-|-|TRBV10-3
CAISDSRGEKLFF
TGTGCCATCAGTGACTCCCGGGGAGAAAAACTGTTTTTT
>TRBJ1-2|-|-|TRBV29-1
CSVPGEGYGYTF
TGCAGCGTACCAGGGGAGGGCTATGGCTACACCTTC
>TRBJ2-1|-|-|TRBV29-1
CSVVLVVGSYNEQFF
TGCAGCGTTGTTCTGGTCGTGGGATCCTACAATGAGCAGTTCTTC
>TRBJ2-3|TRBD2|few|TRBV15
CATSLTSGGDPDTQYF
TGTGCCACCAGCCTTACTAGCGGGGGGGACCCAGATACGCAGTATTTT
>TRBJ1-1|-|-|TRBV6-6
CAARGAEAFF
TGTGCCGCTAGGGGGGCTGAAGCTTTCTTT
>TRBJ2-7|-|-|TRBV6-5
CASTPGGGFGYEQYF
TGTGCCAGCACTCCGGGTGGGGGGTTCGGGTACGAGCAGTACTTC
>TRBJ1-1|TRBD1|-|TRBV7-9
CASSNTGEAEAFF
TGTGCCAGCTCAAATACAGGGGAAGCTGAAGCTTTCTTT
>TRBJ2-7|-|-|TRBV10-3
CAISGGGTSSYEQYF
TGTGCCATCAGTGGGGGGGGGACATCCTCCTACGAGCAGTACTTC
>TRBJ1-1|-|-|TRBV27
CASSLLAGIGTEAFF
TGTGCCAGCAGTTTATTGGCGGGGATAGGCACTGAAGCTTTCTTT
>TRBJ1-5|TRBD1|few|TRBV16
CASSEWGTGGQPQHF
TGTGCCAGCAGTGAATGGGGGACAGGGGGCCAGCCCCAGCATTTT
>TRBJ2-2|-|few|TRBV9
CASSVGRTGELFF
TGTGCCAGCAGCGTAGGACGGACCGGGGAGCTGTTTTTT
>TRBJ2-1|-|-|TRBV6-4
CASSDGDNEQFF
TGTGCCAGCAGTGACGGAGACAATGAGCAGTTCTTC
>TRBJ1-2|-|-|TRBV5-1
CASSLDRGGYGYTF
TGCGCCAGCAGCTTGGACCGGGGAGGGTATGGCTACACCTTC